These 28 T cell receptor beta chains originate from one sample sequenced in a study of blood T cell repertoires in COVID-19 (dated by TCRdb to the early 2020s). Receptors were amplified or captured by the immunoSEQ multiplex PCR assay. The source is immuneACCESS, and TCRdb retained only in-frame sequences with V and J called. Part of the clones is not carried over; for the studies checked, unresolved V genes explain less than half of this, and the remainder is unexplained. For this sample there are approximately 150,000 clones; approximately 90% appear just once. The top ten clonotypes cover around 1.5% of the sample. Sequenced input: peripheral blood. The source of these receptors is a human donor in a cohort sampled during active COVID-19.

The J gene is TRBJ2-5, the V gene TRBV5-4; D is possibly TRBD1 (5 bases). CDR1 SGHNT and CDR2 YYREEE come from the germline V gene (reference sequence). Trimming stripped 0 bases from V and 5 bases from J, with 11 bases between. CDR3 length: 14 amino acids. CDR3 DNA: TGTGCCAGCAGCTTGGTTGGAGCAGGGGAGACCCAGTACTTC. Translated: CASSLVGAGETQYF. The whole variable domain, remainder taken from reference TRBV5-4 and TRBJ2-5, is ETGVTQSPTHLIKTRGQQVTLRCSSQSGHNTVSWYQQALGQGPQFIFQYYREEENGRGNFPPRFSGLQFPNYSSELNVNALELDDSALYLCASSLVGAGETQYFGPGTRLLVL.

This chain connects TRBV11-2 to TRBJ2-7; 11 nucleotides align to TRBD1. The CDR3 is 14 amino acids. CDR1 and CDR2 from the germline V gene are SGHAT and FQNNGV. Trimming took 3 bases from V and 7 from J; bases not matched to a gene: 5. CDR3 loop: CASSFGQGAGEQYF. CDR3 nucleotide sequence: TGTGCCAGCAGCTTTGGACAGGGGGCTGGTGAGCAGTACTTC. The full variable domain, completed using reference TRBV11-2 and TRBJ2-7, is EAGVAQSPRYKIIEKRQSVAFWCNPISGHATLYWYQQILGQGPKLLIQFQNNGVVDDSQLPKDRFSAERLKGVDSTLKIQPAKLEDSAVYLCASSFGQGAGEQYFGPGTRLTVT.

This clone was recorded only once. The chain uses TRBV7-2 and TRBJ1-6, with a tentative D call TRBD1 (6 bases). The CDR3 is 14 residues long. Trimming took 4 bases from V and 8 from J, leaving 12 bases between them. CDR1 is SGHTA and CDR2 is FQGNSA in the germline V gene. The CDR3 loop reads CASSSRYRDSPLHF. CDR3 in DNA: TGTGCCAGCAGCTCACGCTACAGGGATTCACCCCTCCACTTT. Drawing the rest from reference TRBV7-2 and TRBJ1-6, the complete variable domain is GAGVSQSPSNKVTEKGKDVELRCDPISGHTALYWYRQSLGQGLEFLIYFQGNSAPDKSGLPSDRFSAERTGGSVSTLTIQRTQQEDSAVYLCASSSRYRDSPLHFGNGTRLTVT.

The gene calls are TRBV5-1 and TRBJ1-1; 8 bases map to TRBD1. The CDR3 has 15 residues. Germline V gene data show CDR1 as SGHRS and CDR2 as YFSETQ. V gave up 2 bases and J gave up 0 bases; unmatched junction bases: 3. CDR3 sequence (DNA): TGCGCCAGCAGCTTAGGGACAGGTCTGAACACTGAAGCTTTCTTT. Translation: CASSLGTGLNTEAFF.

This clone was counted a single time. This chain uses TRBV5-6 with TRBJ2-7; 8 bases are a match to TRBD2. The CDR3 spans 15 residues. Trimming removed 5 bases from V and 2 bases from J; junction bases left unmatched: 9. Germline CDR1 SGHDT, CDR2 YYEEEE. CDR3 nucleotides: TGTGCCAGCAGTCCCAAGCGGGGGAGAACCTACGAGCAGTACTTC. As protein: CASSPKRGRTYEQYF.

The sample holds one count of this clone. V usage is TRBV5-4 and J usage is TRBJ1-2, with 8 bases that match TRBD1. The CDR3 length is 15 residues. Germline CDR1 SGHNT, CDR2 YYREEE (reference sequence). V was clipped by 4 bases and J by 6 bases; unmatched bases: 11. CDR3 bases: TGTGCCAGCAGCCGTCCCGGGACAGGAATAGATGGCTACACCTTC. This gives the protein CASSRPGTGIDGYTF. Based on the CDR3 plus reference TRBV5-4 and TRBJ1-2, the full variable domain is ETGVTQSPTHLIKTRGQQVTLRCSSQSGHNTVSWYQQALGQGPQFIFQYYREEENGRGNFPPRFSGLQFPNYSSELNVNALELDDSALYLCASSRPGTGIDGYTFGSGTRLTVV.

This clone was seen only once. V gene TRBV19 combines with J gene TRBJ2-7, with TRBD2 identical over 7 bases. Losses at the gene ends were 4 bases for V and 0 bases for J; bases not matched to a gene: 6. The CDR3 has 15 residues. Germline V gene data show CDR1 as LNHDA and CDR2 as SQIVND (reference sequence). The CDR3 nucleotides are TGTGCCAGTAGTAGAAGCGGGGTTAGCTCCTACGAGCAGTACTTC. Protein sequence: CASSRSGVSSYEQYF.

The chain couples TRBV27 to TRBJ1-1; D remains ambiguous. V was cut by 5 bases and J by 2 bases, with 21 bases left in between. CDR1 is MNHEY, CDR2 SMNVEV, per germline (reference sequence). This CDR3 contains 17 residues. The CDR3 loop is CASSPGWRARANTEAFF. In nucleotides, the CDR3 is TGTGCCAGCAGTCCTGGGTGGAGGGCTCGGGCAAACACTGAAGCTTTCTTT.

This clone was found once. CDR3 amino acids: CSVVVSTNTGELFF. Written as DNA, the CDR3 is TGCAGCGTTGTAGTTAGCACTAACACCGGGGAGCTGTTTTTT. V and J are TRBV29-1 and TRBJ2-2; D gene ambiguous. The CDR3 runs 14 residues. CDR1 and CDR2 (germline): SQVTM, ANQGSEA. Deletions cut 4 bases from V and 2 bases from J, with 11 bases between.

V usage is TRBV6-5 and J usage is TRBJ1-2, with no clear D. The CDR3 runs 13 residues. Per the germline V gene, CDR1 is MNHEY and CDR2 is SVGAGI. V lost 6 bases and J 2 bases, leaving 10 bases between the germline ends. CDR3 sequence reads: CASSKDTNYGYTF. The DNA for the CDR3 is TGTGCCAGCAGCAAAGACACGAACTATGGCTACACCTTC.

The gene calls are TRBV19 and TRBJ2-2; a possible D gene is TRBD2 (5 bases). The V gene lost 5 bases and the J gene lost 5 bases, with 12 bases spanning the gap. In germline, CDR1 is LNHDA, CDR2 SQIVND (reference sequence). This CDR3 is 14 amino acids long. CDR3 protein: CASSSNLATGELFF. The CDR3, as DNA: TGTGCCAGTAGTTCGAACCTAGCTACCGGGGAGCTGTTTTTT.

The chain is built from TRBV6-5 and TRBJ2-1, with a weak D call TRBD1 (5 bases). The CDR3 is made up of 13 amino acids. With 6 bases removed from V and 7 bases from J, the gap between germline ends came to 13 bases. Germline CDR1 is MNHEY and CDR2 is SVGAGI. CDR3 sequence: CASSKYRRNEQFF. The CDR3 region has the DNA TGTGCCAGCAGCAAATACAGGCGTAATGAGCAGTTCTTC.

This chain uses TRBV7-2 with TRBJ1-2; D is unclear. The germline V gene has CDR1 SGHTA and CDR2 FQGNSA. V was pared by 4 bases and J by 4 bases, with 16 bases between. The CDR3 loop spans 15 amino acids. The CDR3 bases are TGTGCCAGCAGCTCAGTGGGCGGGAGCATCTATGGCTACACCTTC. It specifies CASSSVGGSIYGYTF.

The chain joins TRBV5-4 to TRBJ1-1; unclear D gene. Per germline, CDR1 SGHNT and CDR2 YYREEE (reference sequence). CDR3 size: 16 residues. With 0 bases removed from V and 2 bases from J, the gap between germline ends came to 14 bases. The CDR3 bases are TGTGCCAGCAGCTTGGGGCGGAGGGCCGTAAACACTGAAGCTTTCTTT. Its protein is CASSLGRRAVNTEAFF.

The chain uses TRBV7-2 and TRBJ2-5; 9 positions agree with TRBD1. Germline CDR1 is SGHTA and CDR2 is FQGNSA. The CDR3 loop spans 15 amino acids. Trimming removed 1 base from V and 4 bases from J; junction bases left unmatched: 4. The CDR3: CASSLGGQGGETQYF. The DNA of the CDR3 is TGTGCCAGCAGCTTAGGGGGACAGGGCGGAGAGACCCAGTACTTC.

V and J are TRBV7-2 and TRBJ1-2; tentatively, D is TRBD1 (5 bases). Trimming took off 1 base at V and 3 bases at J, with 9 bases between the two ends. This CDR3 has 14 residues. The germline V gene encodes CDR1 SGHTA and CDR2 FQGNSA. Here the CDR3 reads CASSLDGGDYGYTF. The DNA of the CDR3 is TGTGCCAGCAGCTTAGATGGGGGGGACTATGGCTACACCTTC.

In this sample, this clone turned up once. The rearrangement joins TRBV30 to TRBJ2-5; D possibly corresponds to TRBD2 (6 bases). The germline gives CDR1 GTSNPN, CDR2 SVGIG (reference sequence). Trimming removed 4 bases from V and 3 bases from J, with 12 bases in between. CDR3 size: 13 residues. The CDR3 DNA sequence: TGTGCCTGGACCCGACTAGTTAAAGAGACCCAGTACTTC. Translation: CAWTRLVKETQYF. Complete variable domain (other parts from reference TRBV30 and TRBJ2-5): SQTIHQWPATLVQPVGSPLSLECTVEGTSNPNLYWYRQAAGRGLQLLFYSVGIGQISSEVPQNLSASRPQDRQFILSSKKLLLSDSGFYLCAWTRLVKETQYFGPGTRLLVL.

The chain has TRBV2 and TRBJ2-5, with TRBD2 matching 7 bases. Unmatched junction bases numbered 6, after V lost 0 bases and J lost 2 bases. The germline CDR1 and CDR2 sequences are SNHLY and FYNNEI. CDR3 length: 16 residues. The CDR3 DNA follows: TGTGCCAGCAGTGAAGCCCCACTAGCGCGACAAGAGACCCAGTACTTC. This gives the protein CASSEAPLARQETQYF.

The rearrangement joins TRBV6-5 to TRBJ1-6, with D unclear. CDR1 is MNHEY and CDR2 is SVGAGI in the germline V gene. V was shortened by 8 bases and J by 4 bases, with 6 bases between the two germline ends. The CDR3 has 12 residues. The CDR3 sequence: CASGGYNSPLHF. CDR3 in DNA: TGTGCCAGCGGCGGGTATAATTCACCCCTCCACTTT.

This clone was picked up one time. This chain connects TRBV28 to TRBJ2-7; TRBD1 is a possible D gene (6 bases). The length of the CDR3 is 14 residues. The germline gives CDR1 MDHEN, CDR2 SYDVKM. Trimming pared 10 bases from V and 2 bases from J, leaving 18 bases between. The CDR3 protein is CAISTGNRAYEQYF. The CDR3 DNA reads TGTGCCATTAGCACAGGGAATCGCGCCTACGAGCAGTACTTC.

The V call is TRBV24-1, the J call TRBJ2-2, with a possible D match to TRBD2 (5 bases). Trimming took off 6 bases at V and 5 bases at J, with 9 bases between the two ends. Germline V lookup: CDR1 KGHDR, CDR2 SFDVKD. The CDR3 extends over 13 amino acids. The CDR3 nucleotides read TGTGCCACCAGTCGAGAGGGAACCGGGGAGCTGTTTTTT. Encoded protein: CATSREGTGELFF.

The gene calls are TRBV15 and TRBJ2-3, with D possibly matching TRBD2 (5 bases). CDR1 LNHNV and CDR2 YYDKDF come from the germline V gene (reference sequence). The CDR3 has 15 residues. V was trimmed by 4 bases and J by 4 bases, leaving 15 bases between them. The CDR3: CATSTASPSPDTQYF. The CDR3 DNA sequence: TGTGCCACCAGCACCGCTAGCCCCAGCCCAGATACGCAGTATTTT.

The CDR3 coding sequence is TGTGCCAGCAGCCGGAACCTGGGGGCAGGCAACAATGAGCAGTTCTTC. This gives the protein CASSRNLGAGNNEQFF. V usage is TRBV16 and J usage is TRBJ2-1; D is perhaps TRBD1 (6 bases). The CDR3 extends over 16 amino acids. Germline V gene sequence: CDR1 KGHSY, CDR2 FQNENV. Trimming cost V 4 bases and J 5 bases, with 18 bases left between them.

The chain uses TRBV5-1 and TRBJ1-3; unclear D gene. Trimming pared 7 bases from V and 0 bases from J, leaving 8 bases between. Per germline, CDR1 SGHRS and CDR2 YFSETQ. The CDR3 is made up of 13 amino acids. In DNA, the CDR3 is TGCGCCAGCGCGCGTAACTCTGGAAACACCATATATTTT. Its protein product is CASARNSGNTIYF.

This sequence joins TRBV7-2 and TRBJ1-1; 8 bases agree with TRBD1. The CDR3 has 15 amino acids. Trimming cost V 4 bases and J 5 bases; bases outside gene matches: 9. The germline CDR1 and CDR2 sequences are SGHTA and FQGNSA. Here the CDR3 DNA reads TGTGCCAGCAGCTCACAGGGGGGTATGGTGACTGAAGCTTTCTTT. The encoded protein is CASSSQGGMVTEAFF.

The V gene is TRBV5-1, the J gene TRBJ1-1, with 11 bases that match TRBD1. V lost 2 bases, J lost 11 bases, and 5 bases stayed unmatched. The CDR3 sequence is 13 residues long. Germline CDR1 is SGHRS and CDR2 is YFSETQ. This chain's CDR3 is CASSFRDRGLAFF. Here the CDR3 DNA reads TGCGCCAGCAGCTTTCGGGACAGGGGGTTGGCTTTCTTT.

The J gene is TRBJ1-1, the V gene TRBV5-4; TRBD1 aligns across 7 bases. With V trimmed by 5 bases and J by 0 bases, 1 base remained unmatched. CDR3 length equals 13 residues. Germline V CDR1 and CDR2: SGHNT, YYREEE (reference sequence). The CDR3 DNA sequence: TGTGCCAGCAGGGGACAGATGAACACTGAAGCTTTCTTT. This encodes CASRGQMNTEAFF.

This chain uses TRBV2 with TRBJ2-5; 8 nucleotides align to TRBD2. This CDR3 has 14 amino acids. The junction had 7 bases not matched to a gene; V was cut back by 6 bases and J by 4 bases. The germline CDR1 and CDR2 sequences are SNHLY and FYNNEI. CDR3: CASRGGTSAETQYF. DNA of the CDR3: TGTGCCAGCAGGGGGGGGACTAGTGCAGAGACCCAGTACTTC.